This T cell receptor beta chain was profiled in a study of OX40 agonist ivuxolimab in advanced cancers. Whole-study context: Clinicians treated patients with ivuxolimab, an agonistic anti-OX40 (CD134) antibody.

Study observations and caveats: More expanded clones were seen, on average, in CD8+ T cells than in CD4+.

V was clipped by 8 bases and J by 4 bases; unmatched bases: 14. The CDR3 is 17 amino acids. The germline gives CDR1 MNHEY, CDR2 SMNVEV (reference sequence). The table came from immunoSEQ multiplex PCR; TCRdb's copy has only in-frame clones and leaves some out. The sample lists about 75,000 clones, around 87% occurring once. Worth noting for this clone: Antigen specificity is unknown.

This chain links TRBV27 with TRBJ2-2, with 9 bases identical to TRBD2. The sample here was CD4+ or CD8+ T cells sorted from blood, taken in a trial of the OX40 agonist ivuxolimab. This sequence originates from an adult with an advanced solid tumor such as melanoma, head and neck, liver or kidney cancer. CDR3 residues: CASLESRGGLRTGELFF. The CDR3, as DNA: TGTGCCAGCTTAGAATCGCGGGGGGGCCTCCGCACCGGGGAGCTGTTTTTT.